The 22 T cell receptor beta chains below come from one sample, sequenced in a study of CD8+ T cells in alopecia areata. Treatment in this sample: oral pan-JAK inhibitor, 5-10 mg twice daily. TCR sequencing used cDNA made by reverse transcription of extracted RNA. Assay: immunoSEQ multiplex PCR; the TCRdb copy retains only in-frame clones and omits some. This table has 150,000 to 200,000 clones, less than 80% appearing once. The source material was CD4+ T cells sorted from blood, sampled at week 24, from a patient treated with tofacitinib. The receptor source for this set is a human donor with alopecia areata.

The V call is TRBV5-1, the J call TRBJ1-3; D not resolved. Trimming left V 1 base short and J 7 bases short, with 6 bases between. Germline V CDR1 and CDR2: SGHRS, YFSETQ. The CDR3 extends over 12 amino acids. This CDR3 is CASSLSGNTIYF. The CDR3 DNA reads as TGCGCCAGCAGCTTGAGTGGTAACACCATATATTTT.

The V gene is TRBV25-1, the J gene TRBJ2-7; D is possibly TRBD1 or TRBD2 (5 bases each). Germline CDR1 reads MGHDK; CDR2 reads SYGVNS. The ends were cut back, 6 bases at V and 2 bases at J, with 11 bases in the middle. The CDR3 is 13 residues long. The CDR3 DNA sequence: TGTGCCAGCAGCCGGGGCCCAACCTACGAGCAGTACTTC. This translates into CASSRGPTYEQYF.

V is TRBV6-5 and J is TRBJ2-5, with D hard to call. Near its end, the DNA agrees better with TRBJ2-7, so the J call may be wrong. The CDR3 is made up of 14 amino acids. Germline V gives CDR1 MNHEY, CDR2 SVGAGI. The CDR3 sequence: CASSYHSPLYEQYF. CDR3 sequence (DNA): TGTGCCAGCAGTTACCACTCCCCCCTCTACGAGCAGTACTTC.

V is TRBV19 and J is TRBJ1-1; no firm D call. The CDR3 is made up of 13 amino acids. CDR1 and CDR2 from the germline V gene are LNHDA and SQIVND (reference sequence). V lost 5 bases, J lost 0 bases, and 7 bases lay in between. CDR3 in DNA: TGTGCCAGTAGTTCAACGATGAACACTGAAGCTTTCTTT. Residues: CASSSTMNTEAFF.

In its sample, this clone was seen a few times. The sample holds other DNA sequences that translate to the same CDR3. V usage is TRBV19 and J usage is TRBJ1-5; the match to TRBD1 covers 7 bases. There are 14 residues in the CDR3. V was clipped by 7 bases and J by 2 bases; unmatched bases: 5. Germline V lookup: CDR1 LNHDA, CDR2 SQIVND (reference sequence). CDR3: CASNRGEGNQPQHF. DNA for the CDR3: TGTGCCAGTAACAGGGGTGAGGGCAATCAGCCCCAGCATTTT.

The chain carries TRBV9 and TRBJ2-5; D remains ambiguous. Deletions cut 0 bases from V and 5 bases from J, with 8 bases between. The CDR3 loop spans 13 amino acids. Germline CDR1 reads SGDLS; CDR2 reads YYNGEE. As DNA, the CDR3 is TGTGCCAGCAGCGTAGCTTCATGGGAGACCCAGTACTTC. Its protein is CASSVASWETQYF. Full variable domain (outside the CDR3, taken from reference TRBV9 and TRBJ2-5): DSGVTQTPKHLITATGQRVTLRCSPRSGDLSVYWYQQSLDQGLQFLIQYYNGEERAKGNILERFSAQQFPDLHSELNLSSLELGDSALYFCASSVASWETQYFGPGTRLLVL.

The table lists this clone with a few counts. V and J are TRBV10-3 and TRBJ2-7; weak D call: TRBD1 (6 bases). There are 15 residues in the CDR3. The V gene's germline CDR1 is ENHRY and CDR2 SYGVKD. V lost 4 bases and J lost 3, with 16 bases in between. DNA of the CDR3: TGTGCCATCAGTGGGGGTAGCAGGGGAGACTACGAGCAGTACTTC. This gives the protein CAISGGSRGDYEQYF.

The CDR3 DNA sequence: TGTGCCAGCAGCTTTTCTCCGGGGGCCGGGGAGCTGTTTTTT. Protein product: CASSFSPGAGELFF. This chain connects TRBV4-2 to TRBJ2-2; TRBD2 might be the D (6 bases). Deletions cut 5 bases from V and 6 bases from J, with 13 bases between. The CDR3 sequence is 14 residues long. Germline V CDR1 and CDR2: LGHNA, YNFKEQ.

The rearrangement uses TRBV6-1 and TRBJ1-4; D is ambiguous. The length of the CDR3 is 15 residues. Germline V gene data show CDR1 as MNHNS and CDR2 as SASEGT. V was shortened by 2 bases and J by 5 bases, with 12 bases between the two germline ends. CDR3 DNA sequence: TGTGCCAGCAGTGAAAACGGCAGGAAGAATGAAAAACTGTTTTTT. Translating gives CASSENGRKNEKLFF.

This clone was seen only a few times. The gene calls are TRBV29-1 and TRBJ2-1, with 10 bases identical to TRBD1. The germline CDR1 and CDR2 sequences are SQVTM and ANQGSEA. This CDR3 is built from 12 residues. Trimming cost V 7 bases and J 9 bases; bases outside gene matches: 6. The DNA of the CDR3 is TGCAGCGGGGACAGGGGTAAAGGTGAGCAGTTCTTC. It translates to CSGDRGKGEQFF.

The chain recombines TRBV5-1 with TRBJ2-3; D is unresolved. The CDR3 runs to 12 residues. Germline V lookup: CDR1 SGHRS, CDR2 YFSETQ. The ends were cut back, 5 bases at V and 3 bases at J, with 7 bases in the middle. This CDR3 reads CASRSETDTQYF. The CDR3 region has the DNA TGCGCCAGCAGATCCGAAACAGATACGCAGTATTTT.

V is TRBV29-1 and J is TRBJ1-2, with 8 bases matching TRBD1. The germline CDR1 and CDR2 sequences are SQVTM and ANQGSEA. The CDR3 spans 15 residues. V dropped 5 bases and J dropped 4; count of bases not matched to a gene: 12. The CDR3 bases are TGCAGCGTTTTCAAATCCGCAGGGGGCACCTATGGCTACACCTTC. It translates to CSVFKSAGGTYGYTF.

The rearrangement uses TRBV18 and TRBJ2-7; D is perhaps TRBD1 or TRBD2 (5 bases each). Trimming pared 4 bases from V and 2 bases from J, leaving 12 bases between. The CDR3 runs to 14 residues. Germline loops: CDR1 KGHSH, CDR2 LQKENI. CDR3: CASSLGTLAYEQYF. The CDR3 region has the DNA TGTGCCAGCTCACTCGGGACCCTAGCCTACGAGCAGTACTTC.

This chain uses TRBV27 with TRBJ2-2, with 14 nucleotides matching TRBD2. The junction had 4 bases not matched to a gene; V was cut back by 4 bases and J by 6 bases. The CDR3 loop spans 16 amino acids. The germline gives CDR1 MNHEY, CDR2 SMNVEV (reference sequence). CDR3 in amino acids: CASSSVGLAGAGELFF. CDR3 bases: TGTGCCAGCAGTTCCGTGGGACTAGCGGGGGCCGGGGAGCTGTTTTTT.

Points on this clone: A junction boundary mismatches the germline segment, possibly from a read error. The rearrangement uses TRBV30 and TRBJ1-6; TRBD1 aligns across 11 bases. This CDR3 is 13 amino acids long. CDR1 and CDR2 (germline): GTSNPN, SVGIG (reference sequence). In nucleotides, the CDR3 is TGTGCCGGGAGGACAGGGGGCACTTCACCCCTCCACTTT. Translated: CAGRTGGTSPLHF.

This clone was seen a few times. The chain carries TRBV5-1 and TRBJ1-1, with D unclear. The germline gives CDR1 SGHRS, CDR2 YFSETQ. Trimming left V 3 bases short and J 3 bases short, with 15 bases between. The CDR3 loop spans 15 amino acids. The CDR3 region is CASSSGYGGYTEAFF. The CDR3 nucleotides are TGCGCCAGCAGCTCCGGATACGGCGGATACACTGAAGCTTTCTTT. Full variable domain (rest looked up from reference TRBV5-1 and TRBJ1-1): KAGVTQTPRYLIKTRGQQVTLSCSPISGHRSVSWYQQTPGQGLQFLFEYFSETQRNKGNFPGRFSGRQFSNSRSEMNVSTLELGDSALYLCASSSGYGGYTEAFFGQGTRLTVV.

This chain uses TRBV29-1 with TRBJ1-2, with a tentative D call TRBD1 (5 bases). The V gene's germline CDR1 is SQVTM and CDR2 ANQGSEA. This CDR3 region has 13 residues. V shed 5 bases and J shed 4 bases, with 14 bases lying between them. The CDR3 protein is CSVRKDSVYGYTF. CDR3 DNA: TGCAGCGTTCGCAAAGACAGCGTCTATGGCTACACCTTC.

The chain joins TRBV29-1 to TRBJ2-7, with unresolved D. The CDR3 sequence is 15 residues long. Germline V gene data show CDR1 as SQVTM and CDR2 as ANQGSEA. V lost 4 bases and J 1 base, leaving 17 bases between the germline ends. The CDR3 protein is CSVVFTSGPSYEQYF. The CDR3 nucleotides are TGCAGCGTTGTTTTTACGTCAGGACCTTCCTACGAGCAGTACTTC.

The chain recombines TRBV10-2 with TRBJ1-2; possible D gene TRBD1, 5 bases. Trimming took off 6 bases at V and 2 bases at J, with 19 bases between the two ends. This CDR3 has 16 residues. Germline CDR1 is WSHSY and CDR2 is SAAADI. In DNA, the CDR3 is TGCGCCAGCAGGGGTACGTGGGGGGATCAGAACTATGGCTACACCTTC. Amino acids: CASRGTWGDQNYGYTF.

The V call is TRBV30, the J call TRBJ2-3, with D hard to call. CDR3 length: 11 residues. The V end was cut by 4 bases, the J end by 2 bases, with 4 bases between. Per germline, CDR1 GTSNPN and CDR2 SVGIG (reference sequence). The CDR3 sequence: CAWTVTDTQYF. The CDR3, as DNA: TGTGCCTGGACTGTCACAGATACGCAGTATTTT. Looking up the rest from reference TRBV30 and TRBJ2-3 gives the full variable domain: SQTIHQWPATLVQPVGSPLSLECTVEGTSNPNLYWYRQAAGRGLQLLFYSVGIGQISSEVPQNLSASRPQDRQFILSSKKLLLSDSGFYLCAWTVTDTQYFGPGTRLTVL.

J is TRBJ2-2 and V is TRBV30; TRBD1 or TRBD2 may be the D gene (5 bases each). CDR3 length: 14 amino acids. Deletions cut 0 bases from V and 6 bases from J, with 11 bases between. Germline CDR1 and CDR2: GTSNPN and SVGIG (reference sequence). CDR3: CAWSVQGVPGELFF. In DNA, the CDR3 is TGTGCCTGGAGTGTCCAGGGAGTACCCGGGGAGCTGTTTTTT.

The V gene is TRBV30, the J gene TRBJ1-2, with unresolved D. The CDR3 consists of 11 residues. CDR1 and CDR2 (germline): GTSNPN, SVGIG (reference sequence). V lost 0 bases and J 8 bases, leaving 7 bases between the germline ends. The CDR3 sequence is CAWSVLWGYTF. CDR3 DNA sequence: TGTGCCTGGAGTGTACTGTGGGGCTACACCTTC.